These T cell receptor beta chains were read from a single sample in a study of cytotoxic CD8 clonotypes in ibrutinib-treated CLL. The protocol was immunoSEQ multiplex PCR, while the TCRdb copy is restricted to in-frame clones and leaves out a portion. Among approximately 60,000 clones listed, 54% were seen once. This specimen consisted of PBMCs, obtained at disease progression, from a patient treated with ibrutinib. These receptors were collected from a human donor with chronic lymphocytic leukemia. Each CDR3 is given with its conserved first and last residue. A D gene is named only where the DNA matches it firmly. The size entry is marked missing in some rows and otherwise reads once, few, many or a size class.

v_gene	abundance	d_gene	j_gene	CDR3nt	CDR3aa
TRBV20-1	few	TRBD1	TRBJ2-3	TGCAGCGGGACAGGGGGCGATACGCAGTATTTT	CSGTGGDTQYF
TRBV9	NA	NA	TRBJ1-5	TGTGCCAGCAGCGTAGGACAGATCAATCAGCCCCAGCATTTT	CASSVGQINQPQHF
TRBV7-9	few	NA	TRBJ1-3	TGTGCCAGCAGCTTGGACAGCTCTGGAAACACCATATATTTT	CASSLDSSGNTIYF
TRBV9	NA	TRBD1	TRBJ2-5	TGTGCCAGCTCTTCAGGGGGATTCCAAGAGACCCAGTACTTC	CASSSGGFQETQYF
TRBV10-3	NA	NA	TRBJ2-3	TGTGCCACCGTAGGCGGAGCTAGCACAGATACGCAGTATTTT	CATVGGASTDTQYF
TRBV18	NA	NA	TRBJ1-4	TGTGCCAGCTCACCTTTGCAGGAGTCAACTTCTGAAAAACTGTTTTTT	CASSPLQESTSEKLFF
TRBV6-1	NA	NA	TRBJ2-7	TGTGCCAGCACCACAAGGTTGAGCGAGCAGTACTTC	CASTTRLSEQYF
TRBV6-5	few	TRBD1	TRBJ2-7	TGTGCCAGCAGTTACTCCGGACAGGGTTACGAGCAGTACTTC	CASSYSGQGYEQYF
TRBV7-9	medium-sized	NA	TRBJ2-7	TGTGCCAGCAGCGTAGGGTACGAGCAGTACTTC	CASSVGYEQYF
TRBV5-1	NA	NA	TRBJ2-3	TGCGCCAGCAGCTTCACGGGAACTAGCACAGATACGCAGTATTTT	CASSFTGTSTDTQYF
TRBV19	NA	TRBD1	TRBJ1-5	TGTGCCAGCTCGGGACAGGAATATCAGCCCCAGCATTTT	CASSGQEYQPQHF
TRBV4-2	NA	TRBD2	TRBJ2-3	TGTGCCAGCAGCCAAGAGGTGGCTAGCGGGGTCACAGATACGCAGTATTTT	CASSQEVASGVTDTQYF
TRBV5-4	few	NA	TRBJ1-5	TGTGCCAGCAGCTTGGTTACGCTCTATCAGCCCCAGCATTTT	CASSLVTLYQPQHF
TRBV28	NA	NA	TRBJ2-7	TGTGCCAGCAGCTCCCTAGAGGCGAAGCAGTACTTC	CASSSLEAKQYF
TRBV6-5	NA	TRBD1	TRBJ2-2	TGTGCCAGCAGTTATCACAGGGGTTCGAACACCGGGGAGCTGTTTTTT	CASSYHRGSNTGELFF
TRBV7-2	few	NA	TRBJ2-2	TGTGCCAGCATCCTAAGGGGAAACACCGGGGAGCTGTTTTTT	CASILRGNTGELFF
TRBV18	few	NA	TRBJ1-5	TGTGCCAGCTCCCCCGACCGAGATCAGCCCCAGCATTTT	CASSPDRDQPQHF
TRBV7-2	NA	NA	TRBJ2-5	TGTGCCAGCAGCTTAGTGGGGTATGGAGAGACCCAGTACTTC	CASSLVGYGETQYF
TRBV28	few	NA	TRBJ2-7	TGTGCCAGCAGTTTAAGGGACCAGCAGTACTTC	CASSLRDQQYF
TRBV4-3	NA	TRBD1	TRBJ1-2	TGCGCCAGCAGCCCTTCTGCCCTAACAGGGGGTCAGTATGGCTACACCTTC	CASSPSALTGGQYGYTF
TRBV2	once	NA	TRBJ1-2	TGTGCCAGCAGTGTGTGGGTAGGGGACTATGGCTACACCTTC	CASSVWVGDYGYTF
TRBV6-1	NA	NA	TRBJ1-5	TGTGCCAGCAGTGAGACAGGCAATCAGCCCCAGCATTTT	CASSETGNQPQHF
TRBV14	few	TRBD1	TRBJ2-7	TGTGCCAGCAGCCAAGGACAGGGTACTCTCTACGAGCAGTACTTC	CASSQGQGTLYEQYF
TRBV7-9	NA	NA	TRBJ1-5	TGTGCCAGCAGCCCAACAGGTAACAATCAGCCCCAGCATTTT	CASSPTGNNQPQHF
TRBV4-1	NA	TRBD2	TRBJ2-2	TGCGCCAGCAGCCAAGATTACAGCGGGAGGGCGGGGAGCGGGGAGCTGTTTTTT	CASSQDYSGRAGSGELFF
TRBV27	few	NA	TRBJ1-1	TGTGCCAGCAGTTCTCACGGAGCAACTGAAGCTTTCTTT	CASSSHGATEAFF
TRBV2	NA	NA	TRBJ1-2	TGTGCCAGCAGTGTGGGGACCTCTGGCTACACCTTC	CASSVGTSGYTF
TRBV7-2	few	NA	TRBJ2-3	TGTGCCAGCAGCCCTGCTGCCGGATTTAGCACAGATACGCAGTATTTT	CASSPAAGFSTDTQYF
TRBV30	NA	NA	TRBJ2-1	TGTGCCTGGAGCTCGAATCCCGGGGTCTACAATGAGCAGTTCTTC	CAWSSNPGVYNEQFF
TRBV6-1	NA	NA	TRBJ1-6	TGTGCCAGCAGTGAAGTGCATGCGGACAGAATTTATAATTCACCCCTCCACTTT	CASSEVHADRIYNSPLHF
TRBV27	few	NA	TRBJ1-4	TGTGCCAGCAGTTTAGTGGCGGTTAATGAAAAACTGTTTTTT	CASSLVAVNEKLFF
TRBV19	few	NA	TRBJ1-1	TGTGCCAGTACCGTTGGACCCCTAGGTGCAGCTTTCTTT	CASTVGPLGAAFF
TRBV5-8	NA	NA	TRBJ1-2	TGTGCCAGCAGCTTGATCGGGGTGTCAAACCCGTATGGCTACACCTTC	CASSLIGVSNPYGYTF
TRBV19	NA	NA	TRBJ2-2	TGTGCCAGTAGGAAACTAGGGGCCGGGGAGCTGTTTTTT	CASRKLGAGELFF
TRBV5-1	NA	NA	TRBJ2-7	TGCGCCAGCAGCTTGGATCTAAATATCTACGAGCAGTACTTC	CASSLDLNIYEQYF
TRBV27	few	TRBD1	TRBJ2-4	TGTGCCAGCAGTGCGGGACAGGGGGCGCTGAGCATTCAGTACTTC	CASSAGQGALSIQYF
TRBV6-6	few	TRBD1	TRBJ1-6	TGTGCCAGCAACGACAGGGGCGCATATAATTCACCCCTCCACTTT	CASNDRGAYNSPLHF
TRBV2	NA	NA	TRBJ1-1	TGTGCCAGCAGTGAAGACGGGGGAAGCAGAACTGAAGCTTTCTTT	CASSEDGGSRTEAFF
TRBV27	NA	TRBD2	TRBJ2-7	TGTGCCACCGCCGGGACTAGCCTGAACGAGCAGTACTTC	CATAGTSLNEQYF
TRBV5-1	NA	NA	TRBJ2-1	TGCGCCAGCAGCTTGGTCGCAGGGGCGTCCTACAATGAGCAGTTCTTC	CASSLVAGASYNEQFF
TRBV29-1	NA	NA	TRBJ2-5	TGCAGCGTTGCACTAGTGGAGACCCAGTACTTC	CSVALVETQYF
TRBV27	NA	TRBD2	TRBJ2-3	TGTGCCAGCGCCCGTGCAGCGGGGAACACAGATACGCAGTATTTT	CASARAAGNTDTQYF
TRBV27	NA	TRBD1	TRBJ2-7	TGTGCCAGCAGTTCACAGGGGTTTTTTACCTACGAGCAGTACTTC	CASSSQGFFTYEQYF
TRBV2	NA	NA	TRBJ2-1	TGTGCCAGCAGTGAACAGGGTGGCGATGAGCAGTTCTTC	CASSEQGGDEQFF
TRBV23-1	once	TRBD1	TRBJ2-7	TGCGCCAGCAGTCAGGTCGGGACAGAAGACGGCGAGCAGTACTTC	CASSQVGTEDGEQYF
TRBV19	NA	NA	TRBJ2-3	TGTGCCAGTAGTATACCGGGGGCCGGAGATACGCAGTATTTT	CASSIPGAGDTQYF
TRBV29-1	NA	TRBD1	TRBJ2-7	TGCAGCGTTGGCCGGGACAGGGGTTACGAGCAGTACTTC	CSVGRDRGYEQYF
TRBV5-8	once	NA	TRBJ2-5	TGTGCCAGCAGCATACGGGCAAGGCGGGAGACCCAGTACTTC	CASSIRARRETQYF
TRBV5-1	few	NA	TRBJ2-2	TGCGCCAGCAAGGGGGGGCGAAACACCGGGGAGCTGTTTTTT	CASKGGRNTGELFF
TRBV5-1	few	TRBD1	TRBJ2-1	TGCGCCAGCAGCCCACCGACCGACAGGGCGGGGCAGTTCTTC	CASSPPTDRAGQFF
TRBV30	NA	TRBD2	TRBJ2-1	TGTGCCGTACTCATAGCGGGAGGACACAGAAGAGTGGAGTTCTTC	CAVLIAGGHRRVEFF
TRBV27	NA	TRBD1	TRBJ2-7	TGTGCCAGCAGTTTATCTCGGACCGGGACAGGGGTAGATTACGAGCAGTACTTC	CASSLSRTGTGVDYEQYF
TRBV30	few	NA	TRBJ2-2	TGTGCCTGGAATGGACAGAACACCGGGGAGCTGTTTTTT	CAWNGQNTGELFF
TRBV5-1	NA	NA	TRBJ2-7	TGCGCCAGCAGCTTGTCTATAAAGGGGCTATACGAGCAGCACTTC	CASSLSIKGLYEQHF
TRBV4-1	medium-sized	TRBD1	TRBJ2-7	TGCGCCAGCAGCCAAGAGGACAGGGGGAACCACGAGCAGTACTTC	CASSQEDRGNHEQYF
TRBV5-1	NA	NA	TRBJ2-7	TGCGCCAGCAGCTTGGGCCAAATTGACTACGAGCAGTACTTC	CASSLGQIDYEQYF
TRBV10-3	NA	NA	TRBJ1-1	TGTGCCATCAGTGATGGACGGTTGAACACTGAAGCTTTCTTT	CAISDGRLNTEAFF